This passage covers 22 T cell receptor beta chains from one sample sequenced in a study of T cells in Graves' hyperthyroidism and ophthalmopathy. What was amplified from RNA transcripts were TCR beta CDR3 regions. An initial round of RT-PCR targeting the TCR CDR3 relied on the HTBI primer set. TCRdb reanalysed the multiplex PCR reads using MiXCR and keeps one entry per CDR3 protein. The profile shows approximately 710,000 distinct CDR3 sequences, roughly 17% of them singletons. Specimen: blood. All receptors derive from a man aged 50 or older with Graves' hyperthyroidism.

The genes are TRBV7-2 and TRBJ2-5; a possible D gene is TRBD1 (5 bases). CDR1 SGHTA and CDR2 FQGNSA come from the germline V gene. The CDR3 runs to 14 residues. The V end was cut by 5 bases, the J end by 2 bases, with 12 bases between. The CDR3 nucleotides read TGTGCCAGCAGCGACAGTTTAATTCAAGAGACCCAGTACTTC. This translates into CASSDSLIQETQYF.

Of note for this clonotype: Being one base from a much bigger clone, this may be a read error. This chain connects TRBV27 to TRBJ2-2; 11 nucleotides align to TRBD2. J gave up 5 bases and V 5 bases, and 7 bases lay outside the gene matches. The CDR3 consists of 16 residues. Germline CDR1 and CDR2: MNHEY and SMNVEV (reference sequence). DNA for the CDR3: TGTGCCAGCAGTAAGACTAGCGGGAATTTTACCGGGGAGCTGTTTTTT. Translated: CASSKTSGNFTGELFF.

This clonotype was seen only a few times. The chain carries TRBV3-1 and TRBJ1-2; D perhaps matches TRBD1 (6 bases). This CDR3 region has 14 residues. The germline V and J ends were trimmed by 2 bases and 5 bases, with 12 bases remaining between them. Looked up from germline, CDR1 is LGHDT and CDR2 is YNNKEL (reference sequence). CDR3 sequence (DNA): TGTGCCAGCAGCCAAAGGGAGGGGGTATATGGCTACACCTTC. Protein sequence: CASSQREGVYGYTF.

This clonotype has a count of ten or more. The gene calls are TRBV18 and TRBJ2-5, with D hard to call. Trimming pared 0 bases from V and 2 bases from J, leaving 7 bases between. This CDR3 contains 14 residues. The germline gives CDR1 KGHSH, CDR2 LQKENI. The CDR3 here is CASSPPVRQETQYF. CDR3 DNA sequence: TGTGCCAGCTCACCACCGGTCAGACAAGAGACCCAGTACTTC. Drawing the rest from reference TRBV18 and TRBJ2-5, the complete variable domain is NAGVMQNPRHLVRRRGQEARLRCSPMKGHSHVYWYRQLPEEGLKFMVYLQKENIIDESGMPKERFSAEFPKEGPSILRIQQVVRGDSAAYFCASSPPVRQETQYFGPGTRLLVL.

The chain uses TRBV20-1 and TRBJ1-6; 8 nucleotides line up with TRBD1. CDR1 and CDR2 from the germline V gene are DFQATT and SNEGSKA (reference sequence). The V and J ends lost 7 bases and 7 bases, in that order; junction bases with no gene match: 6. This CDR3 is 13 amino acids long. CDR3 sequence: CSGGQGFNSPLHF. CDR3 nucleotide sequence: TGCAGTGGAGGACAGGGCTTCAATTCACCCCTCCACTTT.

There are many counts of this clonotype. The chain carries TRBV28 and TRBJ1-1; the D is unclear. Trimming cost V 5 bases and J 8 bases, with 9 bases left between them. CDR3 length equals 11 residues. CDR1 is MDHEN, CDR2 SYDVKM, per germline. Written as DNA, the CDR3 is TGTGCCAGCAGTCGGGTTTTGGAAGCTTTCTTT. Its translation is CASSRVLEAFF. The whole variable domain, filled in from reference TRBV28 and TRBJ1-1, reads DVKVTQSSRYLVKRTGEKVFLECVQDMDHENMFWYRQDPGLGLRLIYFSYDVKMKEKGDIPEGYSVSREKKERFSLILESASTNQTSMYLCASSRVLEAFFGQGTRLTVV.

On this clonotype: Given a much more abundant clone one base away, this may be a read error. The V gene is TRBV27, the J gene TRBJ2-7, with TRBD2 matching 11 bases. Germline loops: CDR1 MNHEY, CDR2 SMNVEV (reference sequence). The CDR3 runs to 14 residues. The CDR3 DNA reads as TGTGCCAGCAGCACGGGACTAGCGGTTTACGAGCAGCACTTC. It yields the protein CASSTGLAVYEQHF.

Remarks on this clonotype: This may be a read error: a much more frequent sequence differs by one nucleotide. The chain employs TRBV30 and TRBJ2-1; D uncertain. Germline lookup yields CDR1 GTSNPN and CDR2 SVGIG (reference sequence). CDR3 length: 11 amino acids. CDR3 in DNA: TGTGCCTGGAGTGTAGTCAATGAGCAGTCCTTC. This gives the protein CAWSVVNEQSF.

Note on this clonotype: This may be a read error: a much more frequent sequence differs by one nucleotide. This sequence joins TRBV7-2 and TRBJ2-1; 9 bases are shared with TRBD2. V lost 5 bases to trimming and J lost 8 bases; unmatched junction nucleotides: 13. Germline V CDR1 and CDR2: SGHTA, FQGNSA. The CDR3 is made up of 16 amino acids. CDR3 sequence: CASSQYGRAGGDEQFF. The CDR3 DNA follows: TGTGCCAGCAGCCAATACGGAAGGGCGGGAGGGGATGAGCAGTTCTTC.

This clonotype turned up a few times. V is TRBV7-3 and J is TRBJ1-1, with D tentatively TRBD1 (5 bases). V was clipped by 5 bases and J by 0 bases, with 16 bases between them. This CDR3 region has 16 residues. The germline V gene encodes CDR1 SGHTA and CDR2 FQGTGA. The CDR3 bases are TGTGCCAGCAGCCTAGGCCCCTTGGGGGTGAACACTGAAGCTTTCTTT. It encodes CASSLGPLGVNTEAFF.

There are many counts of this clonotype. V is TRBV28 and J is TRBJ1-1; D is undetermined. The V gene lost 8 bases and the J gene lost 1 base, with 11 bases spanning the gap. CDR3 length: 13 residues. Germline lookup yields CDR1 MDHEN and CDR2 SYDVKM. For the CDR3, the DNA is TGTGCCAGCCATCCTCTCGGGAACACTGAAGCTTTCTTT. Amino acids: CASHPLGNTEAFF.

The chain is built from TRBV7-9 and TRBJ2-2; TRBD1 might be the D (6 bases). V was clipped by 9 bases and J by 7 bases, with 27 bases between them. Germline V gene data show CDR1 as SEHNR and CDR2 as FQNEAQ (reference sequence). The CDR3 is 17 residues long. The CDR3 DNA reads TGTGCCAGTCCCGGGACAATTGTGGCTGGAGTTGGCGGGGAGCTGTTTTTT. Protein product: CASPGTIVAGVGGELFF.

The chain recombines TRBV29-1 with TRBJ2-5; TRBD2 matches 10 bases. Germline V lookup: CDR1 SQVTM, CDR2 ANQGSEA. V shed 4 bases, J shed 2 bases, and the junction held 7 bases outside the gene matches. The CDR3 is 15 residues long. Here the CDR3 DNA reads TGCAGCGTTGCATCCGGGACTAGCGTACAAGAGACCCAGTACTTC. This encodes CSVASGTSVQETQYF. Complete variable domain (other parts from reference TRBV29-1 and TRBJ2-5): SAVISQKPSRDICQRGTSLTIQCQVDSQVTMMFWYRQQPGQSLTLIATANQGSEATYESGFVIDKFPISRPNLTFSTLTVSNMSPEDSSIYLCSVASGTSVQETQYFGPGTRLLVL.

This clonotype showed up many times. The chain has TRBV27 and TRBJ1-4; D is unresolved. Germline CDR1 MNHEY, CDR2 SMNVEV (reference sequence). CDR3 length: 13 amino acids. The V end lost 8 bases, the J end lost 4 bases, and 11 bases lay between the germline ends. The DNA of the CDR3 is TGTGCCAGCTGCTGGAGGGTTAATGAAAAACTGTTTTTT. This translates into CASCWRVNEKLFF.

The V and J genes are TRBV18 and TRBJ1-1; 9 nucleotides line up with TRBD1. This CDR3 region has 12 residues. Trimming removed 5 bases from V and 8 bases from J; junction bases left unmatched: 3. Looked up from germline, CDR1 is KGHSH and CDR2 is LQKENI. The CDR3 DNA sequence: TGTGCCAGCTCATCGGGACAGGGCGAAGCTTTCTTT. This sequence encodes CASSSGQGEAFF.

This clonotype was counted many times. The V call is TRBV24-1, the J call TRBJ2-7; 7 nucleotides agree with TRBD1. This CDR3 has 15 amino acids. The V gene end was trimmed by 4 bases and the J gene end by 2 bases; junction bases not matched to a gene: 7. CDR1 and CDR2 from the germline V gene are KGHDR and SFDVKD. The DNA for the CDR3 is TGTGCCACCAGTGACCCGACAGGGTCTCCCTACGAGCAGTACTTC. This encodes CATSDPTGSPYEQYF.

The CDR3, as DNA: TGCGCCAGCAGCATAGGGACAGGGGGCTTCATCGGCTACGAGCAGTACTTC. Protein sequence: CASSIGTGGFIGYEQYF. The gene calls are TRBV5-1 and TRBJ2-7, with TRBD1 matching 12 bases. J lost 3 bases, V lost 4 bases, and 11 bases had no gene match. The CDR3 contains 17 residues. CDR1 is SGHRS and CDR2 is YFSETQ in the germline V gene.

The rearrangement uses TRBV11-2 and TRBJ2-7, with 7 bases matching TRBD2. J was trimmed by 2 bases and V by 4 bases; bases with no gene match: 8. Germline CDR1 is SGHAT and CDR2 is FQNNGV. This CDR3 spans 15 amino acids. The CDR3 loop reads CASSSPAGAPYEQYF. CDR3 nucleotide sequence: TGTGCCAGCAGCTCACCGGCGGGAGCACCCTACGAGCAGTACTTC.

This clonotype was counted between two and nine times. V is TRBV19 and J is TRBJ2-7, with unresolved D. This CDR3 is 11 amino acids long. V lost 3 bases to trimming and J lost 6 bases, with 6 bases between them. Germline values: CDR1 LNHDA, CDR2 SQIVND (reference sequence). The CDR3 protein is CASSMGVEQYF. CDR3 DNA sequence: TGTGCCAGTAGTATGGGCGTCGAGCAGTACTTC.

This clonotype was recorded only once. V is TRBV10-2 and J is TRBJ2-7, with D possibly being TRBD1 (5 bases). Germline-derived CDR1 and CDR2 are WSHSY and SAAADI. The CDR3 covers 14 residues. The germline V and J ends were trimmed by 0 bases and 6 bases, with 12 bases remaining between them. CDR3 coding DNA: TGCGCCAGCAGTGAGTCAGAATCAGGGTTCGAGCAGTACTTC. Residues: CASSESESGFEQYF.

This clonotype was counted ten times or more. The chain links TRBV2 to TRBJ2-7; 9 bases line up with TRBD2. V trimming: 7 bases; J trimming: 5 bases; junction bases outside the gene matches: 15. This CDR3 has 16 residues. Germline CDR1 and CDR2: SNHLY and FYNNEI. The CDR3 DNA follows: TGTGCCAGCATTATACCTAGCGGGATGGGAGGGAACGAGCAGTACTTC. Translation gives CASIIPSGMGGNEQYF.

Many counts were recorded for this clonotype. The chain is built from TRBV5-1 and TRBJ2-7; tentative D call: TRBD2 (5 bases). The length of the CDR3 is 14 residues. CDR1 and CDR2 from the germline V gene are SGHRS and YFSETQ. V lost 2 bases to trimming and J lost 4 bases, with 13 bases between them. As DNA, the CDR3 is TGCGCCAGCAGCTTTACAGCGGCAGATTACGAGCAGTACTTC. Translation: CASSFTAADYEQYF. Full variable domain (rest looked up from reference TRBV5-1 and TRBJ2-7): KAGVTQTPRYLIKTRGQQVTLSCSPISGHRSVSWYQQTPGQGLQFLFEYFSETQRNKGNFPGRFSGRQFSNSRSEMNVSTLELGDSALYLCASSFTAADYEQYFGPGTRLTVT.